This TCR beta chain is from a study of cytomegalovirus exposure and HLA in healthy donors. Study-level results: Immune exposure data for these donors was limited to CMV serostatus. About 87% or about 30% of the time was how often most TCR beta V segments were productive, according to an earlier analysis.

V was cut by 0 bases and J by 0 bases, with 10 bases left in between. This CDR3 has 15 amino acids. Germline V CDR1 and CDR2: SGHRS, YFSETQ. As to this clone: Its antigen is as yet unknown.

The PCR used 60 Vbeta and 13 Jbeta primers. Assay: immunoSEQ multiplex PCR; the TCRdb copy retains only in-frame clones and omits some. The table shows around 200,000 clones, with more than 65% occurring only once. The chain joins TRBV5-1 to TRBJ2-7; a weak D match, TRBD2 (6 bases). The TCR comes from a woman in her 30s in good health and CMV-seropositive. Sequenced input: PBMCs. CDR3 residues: CASSLGLANSYEQYF. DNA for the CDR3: TGCGCCAGCAGCTTGGGCCTAGCGAACTCCTACGAGCAGTACTTC.